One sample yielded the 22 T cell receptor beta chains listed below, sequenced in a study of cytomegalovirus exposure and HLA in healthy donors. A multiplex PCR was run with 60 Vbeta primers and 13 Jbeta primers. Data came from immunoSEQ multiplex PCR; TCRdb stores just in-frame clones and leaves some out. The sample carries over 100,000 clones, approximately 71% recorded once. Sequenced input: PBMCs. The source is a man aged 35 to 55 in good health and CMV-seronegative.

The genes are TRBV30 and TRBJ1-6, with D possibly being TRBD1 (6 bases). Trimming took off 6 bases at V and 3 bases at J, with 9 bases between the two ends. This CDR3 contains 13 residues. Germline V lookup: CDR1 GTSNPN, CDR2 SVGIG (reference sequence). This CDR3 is CACRQDYNSPLHF. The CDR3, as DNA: TGTGCCTGTAGACAGGACTATAATTCACCCCTCCACTTT.

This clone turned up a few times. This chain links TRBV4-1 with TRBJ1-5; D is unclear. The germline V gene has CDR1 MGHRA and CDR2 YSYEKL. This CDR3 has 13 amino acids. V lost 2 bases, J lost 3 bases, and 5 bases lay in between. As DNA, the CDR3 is TGCGCCAGCAGCCAACTTTCCAATCAGCCCCAGCATTTT. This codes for CASSQLSNQPQHF.

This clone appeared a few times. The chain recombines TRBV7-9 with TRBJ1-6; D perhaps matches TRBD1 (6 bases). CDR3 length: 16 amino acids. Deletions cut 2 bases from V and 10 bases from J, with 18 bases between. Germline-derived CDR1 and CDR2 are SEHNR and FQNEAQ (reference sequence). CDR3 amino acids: CASSLIGTPGGSPLHF. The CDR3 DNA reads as TGTGCCAGCAGCTTAATTGGGACTCCGGGGGGCTCACCCCTCCACTTT.

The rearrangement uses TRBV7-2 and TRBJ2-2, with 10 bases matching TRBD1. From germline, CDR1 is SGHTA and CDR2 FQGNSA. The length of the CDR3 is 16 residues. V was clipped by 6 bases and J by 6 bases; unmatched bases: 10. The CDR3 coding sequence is TGTGCCAGCAGGGGCCCCGGGACAGGGGCGGCCGGGGAGCTGTTTTTT. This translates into CASRGPGTGAAGELFF.

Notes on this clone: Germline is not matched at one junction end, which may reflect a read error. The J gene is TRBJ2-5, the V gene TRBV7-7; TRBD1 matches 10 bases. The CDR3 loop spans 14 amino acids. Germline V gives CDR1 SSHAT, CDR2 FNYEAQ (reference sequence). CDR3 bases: TGTGCTAGCAGCTTGGGGACAGGGGAGGAGACCCAGTACTTC. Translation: CASSLGTGEETQYF.

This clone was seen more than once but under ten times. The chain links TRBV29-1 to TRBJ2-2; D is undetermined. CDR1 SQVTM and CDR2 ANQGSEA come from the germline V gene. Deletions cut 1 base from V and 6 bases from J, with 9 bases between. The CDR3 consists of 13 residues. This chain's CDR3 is CSVEVNTPGELFF. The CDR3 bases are TGCAGCGTTGAAGTAAACACCCCCGGGGAGCTGTTTTTT.

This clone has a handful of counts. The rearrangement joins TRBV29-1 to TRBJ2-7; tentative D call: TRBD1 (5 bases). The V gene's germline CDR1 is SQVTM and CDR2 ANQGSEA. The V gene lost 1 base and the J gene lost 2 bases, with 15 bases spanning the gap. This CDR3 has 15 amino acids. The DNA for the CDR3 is TGCAGCGTTGAAGGGACCCCAGGGTCCCCCTACGAGCAGTACTTC. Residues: CSVEGTPGSPYEQYF.

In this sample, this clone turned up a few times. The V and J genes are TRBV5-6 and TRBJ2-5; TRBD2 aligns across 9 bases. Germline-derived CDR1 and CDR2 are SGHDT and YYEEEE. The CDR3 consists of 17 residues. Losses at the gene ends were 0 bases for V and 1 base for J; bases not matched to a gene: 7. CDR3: CASSLDWAGGVQETQYF. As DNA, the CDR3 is TGTGCCAGCAGCTTGGACTGGGCGGGGGGGGTCCAAGAGACCCAGTACTTC.

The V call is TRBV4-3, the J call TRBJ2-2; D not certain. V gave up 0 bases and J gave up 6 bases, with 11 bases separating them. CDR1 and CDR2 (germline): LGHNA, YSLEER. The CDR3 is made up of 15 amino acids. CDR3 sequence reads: CASSQDVSGSGELFF. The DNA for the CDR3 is TGCGCCAGCAGCCAAGATGTTTCCGGTTCCGGGGAGCTGTTTTTT.

The CDR3 DNA is TGTGCCAGCACCGAGCGGGGGGCAGGTCAGCCCCAGCATTTT. Translating gives CASTERGAGQPQHF. The chain recombines TRBV27 with TRBJ1-5; perhaps TRBD1 as D (6 bases). The V gene lost 7 bases and the J gene lost 6 bases, with 16 bases spanning the gap. The CDR3 sequence is 14 residues long. Germline V CDR1 and CDR2: MNHEY, SMNVEV (reference sequence).

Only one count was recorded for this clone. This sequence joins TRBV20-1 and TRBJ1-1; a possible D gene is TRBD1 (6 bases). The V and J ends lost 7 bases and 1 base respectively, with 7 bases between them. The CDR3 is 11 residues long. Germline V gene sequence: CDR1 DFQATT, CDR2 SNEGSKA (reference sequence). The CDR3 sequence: CSVGANTEAFF. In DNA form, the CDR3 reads TGCAGTGTGGGGGCGAACACTGAAGCTTTCTTT.

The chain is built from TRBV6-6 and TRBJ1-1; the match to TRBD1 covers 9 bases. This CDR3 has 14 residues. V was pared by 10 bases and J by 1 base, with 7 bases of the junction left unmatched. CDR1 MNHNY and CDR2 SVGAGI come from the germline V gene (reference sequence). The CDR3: CATLRTGENTEAFF. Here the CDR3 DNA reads TGTGCCACCCTGAGGACAGGGGAGAACACTGAAGCTTTCTTT.

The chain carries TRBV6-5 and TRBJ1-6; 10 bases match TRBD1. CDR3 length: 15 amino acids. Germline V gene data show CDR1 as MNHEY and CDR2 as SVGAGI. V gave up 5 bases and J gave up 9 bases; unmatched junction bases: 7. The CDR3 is CASSIRQGAISPLHF. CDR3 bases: TGTGCCAGCAGTATACGACAGGGGGCGATTTCACCCCTCCACTTT.

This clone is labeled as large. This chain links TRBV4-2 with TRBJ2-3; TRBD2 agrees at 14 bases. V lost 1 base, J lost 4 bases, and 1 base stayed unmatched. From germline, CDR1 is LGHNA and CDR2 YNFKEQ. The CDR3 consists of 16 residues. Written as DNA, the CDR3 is TGTGCCAGCAGCCAAGGACTAGCGGGGGGGCCAGATACGCAGTATTTT. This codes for CASSQGLAGGPDTQYF.

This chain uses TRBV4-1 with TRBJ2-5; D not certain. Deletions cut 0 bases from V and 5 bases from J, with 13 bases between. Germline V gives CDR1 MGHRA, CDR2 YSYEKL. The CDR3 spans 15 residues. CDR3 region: CASSQDYPIGETQYF. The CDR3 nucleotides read TGCGCCAGCAGCCAAGATTACCCGATCGGGGAGACCCAGTACTTC.

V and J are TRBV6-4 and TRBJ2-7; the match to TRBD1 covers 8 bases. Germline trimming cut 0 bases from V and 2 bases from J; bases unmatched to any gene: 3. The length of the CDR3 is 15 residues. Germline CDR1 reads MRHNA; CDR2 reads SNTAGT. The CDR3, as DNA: TGTGCCAGCAGTGACTCGATACAGGGGGCCTACGAGCAGTACTTC. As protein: CASSDSIQGAYEQYF.

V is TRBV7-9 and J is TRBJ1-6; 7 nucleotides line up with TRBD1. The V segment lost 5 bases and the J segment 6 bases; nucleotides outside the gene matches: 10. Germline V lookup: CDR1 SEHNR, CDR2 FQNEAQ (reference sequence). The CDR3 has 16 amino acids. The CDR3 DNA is TGTGCCAGCAGCCAAATTAACAGGGGCCCTAATTCACCCCTCCACTTT. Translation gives CASSQINRGPNSPLHF.

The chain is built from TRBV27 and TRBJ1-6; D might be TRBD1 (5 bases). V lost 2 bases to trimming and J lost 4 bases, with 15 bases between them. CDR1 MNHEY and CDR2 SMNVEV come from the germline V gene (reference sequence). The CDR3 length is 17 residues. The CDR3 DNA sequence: TGTGCCAGCAGTTTAGTTTGGGGACTCCAATATAATTCACCCCTCCACTTT. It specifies CASSLVWGLQYNSPLHF.

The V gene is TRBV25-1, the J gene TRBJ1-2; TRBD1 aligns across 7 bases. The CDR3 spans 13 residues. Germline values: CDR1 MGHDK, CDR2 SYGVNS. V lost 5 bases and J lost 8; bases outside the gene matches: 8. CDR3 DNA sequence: TGTGCCAGCAGTCAAACAGGGGCCCGCGGCTACACCTTC. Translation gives CASSQTGARGYTF.

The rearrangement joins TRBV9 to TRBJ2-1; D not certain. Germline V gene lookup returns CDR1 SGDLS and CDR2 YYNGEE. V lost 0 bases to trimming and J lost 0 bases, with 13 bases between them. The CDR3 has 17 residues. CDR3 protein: CASSVAQISSSYNEQFF. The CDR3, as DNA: TGTGCCAGCAGCGTAGCGCAGATTTCAAGCTCCTACAATGAGCAGTTCTTC.

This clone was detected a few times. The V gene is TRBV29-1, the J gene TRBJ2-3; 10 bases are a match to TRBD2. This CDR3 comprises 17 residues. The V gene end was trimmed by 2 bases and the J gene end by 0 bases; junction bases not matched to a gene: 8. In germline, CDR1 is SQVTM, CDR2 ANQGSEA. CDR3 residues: CSVEHSGGARSTDTQYF. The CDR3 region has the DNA TGCAGCGTTGAACACAGCGGGGGGGCCCGGAGCACAGATACGCAGTATTTT.

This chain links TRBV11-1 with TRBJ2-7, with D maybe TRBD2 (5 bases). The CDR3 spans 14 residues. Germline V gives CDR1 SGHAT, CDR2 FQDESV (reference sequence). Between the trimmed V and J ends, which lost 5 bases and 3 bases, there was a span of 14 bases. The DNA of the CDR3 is TGTGCCAGCAGCCCTAGCTCGGGGAGCTACGAGCAGTACTTC. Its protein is CASSPSSGSYEQYF.